The text below deals with one T cell receptor beta chain. The record originates from a study of blood T cell repertoires in COVID-19. Turning to the study itself: COVID-19 samples collected from the United States, Italy and Spain covered acute and convalescent phases. T cells, B-cell-depleted T cells, or PBMCs provided the cDNA or gDNA that served as material.

Under the authors' procedure: Scientists estimated how many nucleated cells there were by amplifying reference gene primers. Measured with immunoSEQ multiplex PCR; TCRdb has only the in-frame clones, and not every one. D and trimming were read from the DNA, whereas the V and J calls and clone size are those reported in that table. Of around 87,000 clones detected, roughly 71% appear once; the ten largest clones hold about 10%. The CDR3 spans 13 residues. Trimming stripped 1 base from V and 4 bases from J, with 7 bases between. The chain is built from TRBV12-3 or TRBV12-4 and TRBJ1-2; no firm D call. This clonotype was obtained from a woman over 75 with acute or convalescent COVID-19. Sequenced sample: peripheral blood. The CDR3 is CASSLGRPYGYTF. The DNA for the CDR3 is TGTGCCAGCAGTTTAGGGCGGCCCTATGGCTACACCTTC.